This is a list of T cell receptor beta chains from one sample in a study of identical twins. TCRdb reprocessed the 5' RACE reads via MiXCR and lists one record per CDR3 protein. Among 200,000 to 250,000 distinct CDR3 sequences, roughly a tenth were seen once, and the ten largest hold 8% to 10%. Source material: memory T cells sorted from blood. These TCRs come from a man aged 45-60 years in good health. CDR3s include the opening cysteine and the closing phenylalanine or tryptophan. D genes are given only for firm matches. A clone size is listed for some rows: how often the clone was seen (once, few, many), or a class if it is expanded.

size | J | V | D | DNA | CDR3
many | TRBJ1-1 | TRBV4-3 | - | TGCGCCAGCAGCCAAGACGTTCATGTCCTGGCCCCTTTCTTT | CASSQDVHVLAPFF
- | TRBJ2-2 | TRBV20-1 | TRBD1 | TGCAGTGCTCGATCGCCGGACAGGGGGGACACCGGGGAGCTGTTTTTT | CSARSPDRGDTGELFF
few | TRBJ1-1 | TRBV20-1 | TRBD1 | TGCAGTGCCCCCAGGGGGCTCACTGAAGCTTTCTTT | CSAPRGLTEAFF
few | TRBJ1-2 | TRBV10-3 | - | TGTGCCATCAGACCCGGGATCCTGACGGGTGGCTACACCTTC | CAIRPGILTGGYTF
many | TRBJ1-5 | TRBV10-3 | - | TGTGCCATCAGTGAGTCGGGCCTACTATCCCAGCATTTT | CAISESGLLSQHF
- | TRBJ2-3 | TRBV15 | - | TGTGCCACCAGCAGAGATCAGGTGGATACGCAGTATTTT | CATSRDQVDTQYF
- | TRBJ1-1 | TRBV20-1 | - | TGCAGTGCTAAGTTATCGCTGGACACTGAAGCTTTCTTT | CSAKLSLDTEAFF
many | TRBJ2-1 | TRBV24-1 | TRBD2 | TGTGCCACCAGTAGGACTAGCGGACCTTACAATGAGCAGTTCTTC | CATSRTSGPYNEQFF
many | TRBJ1-1 | TRBV5-1 | - | TGCGCCAGCAGCGCACAACAATTGAACACTGAAGCTTTCTTT | CASSAQQLNTEAFF
many | TRBJ2-3 | TRBV5-1 | - | TGCGCCAGCAGCTCCGACTTCTCGAGGGCAGATACGCAGTATTTT | CASSSDFSRADTQYF
many | TRBJ2-7 | TRBV29-1 | TRBD1 | TGCAGCGTTGAGGGCAGGGACAGATACGAGCAGTACTTC | CSVEGRDRYEQYF
many | TRBJ2-7 | TRBV9 | TRBD1 | TGTGCCAGCAGCAGGGGGACAGCCAATCCCTACGAGCAGTACTTC | CASSRGTANPYEQYF
many | TRBJ1-1 | TRBV5-1 | - | TGCGCCAGCAGCTTGGAGGGTGAAGGAGCTTTCTTT | CASSLEGEGAFF
many | TRBJ2-2 | TRBV3-1 | - | TGTGCCAGCAGCCCCCAGGGGCTGAACACCGGGGAGCTGTTTTTT | CASSPQGLNTGELFF
- | TRBJ2-5 | TRBV3-1 | - | TGTGCCAGCAGCCCCGACTGGGGCGAAGAGACCCAGTACTTC | CASSPDWGEETQYF
many | TRBJ2-1 | TRBV10-3 | TRBD2 | TGTGCCACCCTTTCGGCGGGAGGGCTCAATGAGCAGTTCTTC | CATLSAGGLNEQFF
many | TRBJ2-3 | TRBV20-1 | - | TGCAGTGCCGCACTCCCCGGCCCAGATACGCAGTATTTT | CSAALPGPDTQYF
- | TRBJ2-3 | TRBV24-1 | - | TGTGCCACCAGTGATTTGAGGCTTGAAAACACAGATACGCAGTATTTT | CATSDLRLENTDTQYF
many | TRBJ1-1 | TRBV12-3/TRBV12-4 | TRBD1 | TGTGCCAGCAGCTTAGGACAGGTCCTGTCAGCTTTCTTT | CASSLGQVLSAFF
- | TRBJ1-2 | TRBV5-1 | - | TGCGCCAGCAGCTTGGCAGCCGACTATGGCTACACCTTC | CASSLAADYGYTF
few | TRBJ2-7 | TRBV29-1 | - | TGCAGCGCCTCAAGGGGCCTCTCCTACGAGCAGTACTTC | CSASRGLSYEQYF
- | TRBJ2-5 | TRBV18 | - | TGTGCCAGCTCGGACAGCTTAGAGACCCAGTACTTC | CASSDSLETQYF
few | TRBJ2-7 | TRBV20-1 | - | TGCAGTGCTAGAGCGTCAGTCTACGAGCAGTACTTC | CSARASVYEQYF
medium-sized | TRBJ2-6 | TRBV10-3 | TRBD2 | TGTGCCATCAGTGAGTCTAGCGGGGGTGTGGCCAACGTCCTGACTTTC | CAISESSGGVANVLTF
few | TRBJ2-4 | TRBV6-2/TRBV6-3 | TRBD2 | TGTGCCAGCCAAACGGAGGCTAGCGGGGGAAACATTCAGTACTTC | CASQTEASGGNIQYF
- | TRBJ1-4 | TRBV18 | - | TGTGCCAGCTCACCGACAGTTGAAACTAATGAAAAACTGTTTTTT | CASSPTVETNEKLFF
- | TRBJ2-7 | TRBV28 | - | TGTGCCAGCAGTTTTTCTATTGTGGTGGAAGGGGCCTACGAGCAGTACTTC | CASSFSIVVEGAYEQYF
- | TRBJ1-1 | TRBV20-1 | - | TGCAGTGCTAGAGATCCGAGGATCTTT | CSARDPRIF
many | TRBJ1-4 | TRBV12-3/TRBV12-4 | - | TGTGCCAGCAGAGGACAGCCTAATGAAAAACTGTTTTTT | CASRGQPNEKLFF
- | TRBJ1-5 | TRBV6-2/TRBV6-3 | - | TGTGCCAGCAGTTATACGCCAGGTTCTCAGCCCCAGCATTTT | CASSYTPGSQPQHF
once | TRBJ1-1 | TRBV7-2 | - | TGTGCCAGCAGCCCGGTCTGGGGGACTGAAGCTTTCTTT | CASSPVWGTEAFF
few | TRBJ1-2 | TRBV9 | - | TGTGCCAGCAGCGTAGAGGGACATAGAGCCTATGGCTACACCTTC | CASSVEGHRAYGYTF
many | TRBJ1-5 | TRBV9 | TRBD1 | TGTGCCAGCAGCGTGGGACAGGGAGATCAGCCCCAGCATTTT | CASSVGQGDQPQHF
many | TRBJ2-1 | TRBV2 | - | TGTGCCAGCAGTGAAGCGGACCGGACAGAGCAGTTCTTC | CASSEADRTEQFF
- | TRBJ1-4 | TRBV5-1 | - | TGCGCCAGCAGCTTGGGTGTCGGGGCAACTAATGAAAAACTGTTTTTT | CASSLGVGATNEKLFF
- | TRBJ2-2 | TRBV7-6 | - | TGTGCCAGCAGCTTAGGTGGCGGCCCCGGGGAGCTGTTTTTT | CASSLGGGPGELFF
- | TRBJ2-3 | TRBV7-2 | - | TGTGCCAGCAGCCCACAGAGGGGACCGAGGGGGACGCAGTATTTT | CASSPQRGPRGTQYF
- | TRBJ1-2 | TRBV5-1 | - | TGCGCCAGCAGCTTGGGAGAGGACTATGGCTACACCTTC | CASSLGEDYGYTF
many | TRBJ2-1 | TRBV27 | TRBD1 | TGTGCCAGCAGTACGCTGGACAGGGTACGAGGCAATGAGCAGTTCTTC | CASSTLDRVRGNEQFF
- | TRBJ1-5 | TRBV15 | - | TGTGCCACCAGCGGGACCGGGGAGAGTCAGCCCCAGCATTTT | CATSGTGESQPQHF
few | TRBJ1-1 | TRBV25-1 | - | TGTGCCAGCAGTGCGACAGAAAACCTGGGAATGAACACTGAAGCTTTCTTT | CASSATENLGMNTEAFF
- | TRBJ2-2 | TRBV12-3/TRBV12-4 | - | TGTGCCAGCAGTTTAAGGGGAGAGGCCGGGGAGCTGTTTTTT | CASSLRGEAGELFF
many | TRBJ1-5 | TRBV5-8 | TRBD1 | TGTGCCAGCAGCTTGGCCAGGGGGAGAAATCAGCCCCAGCATTTT | CASSLARGRNQPQHF
- | TRBJ1-6 | TRBV5-1 | - | TGCGCCAGCAGTCTGTCATGGGGGGCCGGGAATTCACCCCTCCACTTT | CASSLSWGAGNSPLHF
- | TRBJ2-1 | TRBV4-3 | - | TGCGCCAGCAGCCAAGCGACTAGATATTCCTACAATGAGCAGTTCTTC | CASSQATRYSYNEQFF